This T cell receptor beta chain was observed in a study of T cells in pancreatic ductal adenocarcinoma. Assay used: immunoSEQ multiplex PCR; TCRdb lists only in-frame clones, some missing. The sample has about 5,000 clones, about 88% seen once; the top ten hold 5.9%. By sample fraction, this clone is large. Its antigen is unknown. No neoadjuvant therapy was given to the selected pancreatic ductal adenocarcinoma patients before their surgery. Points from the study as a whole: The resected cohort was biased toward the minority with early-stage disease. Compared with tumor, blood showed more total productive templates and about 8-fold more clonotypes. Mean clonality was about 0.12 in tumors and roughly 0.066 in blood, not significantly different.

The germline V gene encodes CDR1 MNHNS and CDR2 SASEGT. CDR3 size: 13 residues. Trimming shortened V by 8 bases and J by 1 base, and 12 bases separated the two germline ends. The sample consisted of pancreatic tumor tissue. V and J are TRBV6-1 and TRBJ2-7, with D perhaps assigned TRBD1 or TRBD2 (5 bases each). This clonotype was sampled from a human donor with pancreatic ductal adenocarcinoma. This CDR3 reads CASSREQSYEQYF. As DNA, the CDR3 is TGTGCCAGCTCCAGGGAGCAATCCTACGAGCAGTACTTC.